A single sample is the source of the 26 T cell receptor beta chains below, sequenced in a study of shared clonotypes between healthy human individuals. Produced via immunoSEQ multiplex PCR; TCRdb's table is partial and in-frame only. Found here are fewer than 1.6 million clones, 98% of them singletons; the top ten hold about 0.34%. Sequences were obtained from naive CD4+ T cells sorted from blood. Stated subset: CD45RA+ positively selected. These receptors came from a man aged 25-45 years in good health.

The rearrangement joins TRBV5-1 to TRBJ2-5; D call uncertain. This CDR3 is 15 amino acids long. The germline V gene encodes CDR1 SGHRS and CDR2 YFSETQ. The V and J ends lost 0 bases and 5 bases respectively, with 14 bases between them. As DNA, the CDR3 is TGCGCCAGCAGCTTGGCCGCGCCTGCTGGGGAGACCCAGTACTTC. This translates into CASSLAAPAGETQYF.

This rearrangement joins TRBV6-1 to TRBJ2-3, with D possibly TRBD2 on 6 matching bases. This CDR3 spans 13 amino acids. V was pared by 6 bases and J by 4 bases, with 11 bases between. Germline values: CDR1 MNHNS, CDR2 SASEGT. CDR3 sequence reads: CASSGRFADTQYF. DNA of the CDR3: TGTGCCAGCAGCGGGAGATTCGCAGATACGCAGTATTTT.

This CDR3 reads CATSRDDMGQVWEQYF. The CDR3 DNA sequence: TGTGCCACCAGCAGAGATGACATGGGACAGGTGTGGGAGCAGTACTTC. The V gene is TRBV15, the J gene TRBJ2-7, with TRBD1 matching 8 bases. The CDR3 extends over 16 amino acids. Germline V gives CDR1 LNHNV, CDR2 YYDKDF (reference sequence). V trimming: 0 bases; J trimming: 7 bases; junction bases outside the gene matches: 11.

This rearrangement joins TRBV5-6 to TRBJ1-2, with TRBD1 matching over 8 bases. V lost 4 bases and J lost 4; bases outside the gene matches: 18. Germline lookup yields CDR1 SGHDT and CDR2 YYEEEE. The CDR3 has 18 residues. CDR3 amino acids: CASSDAGRGRLGGYGYTF. The CDR3 bases are TGTGCCAGCAGCGACGCGGGCAGGGGGCGCTTGGGTGGCTATGGCTACACCTTC.

The V and J genes are TRBV18 and TRBJ1-4; D remains ambiguous. The V and J ends lost 6 bases and 7 bases respectively, with 12 bases between them. The CDR3 runs to 13 residues. CDR1 and CDR2 from the germline V gene are KGHSH and LQKENI. The CDR3 loop reads CASSRAWGEKLFF. CDR3 in DNA: TGTGCCAGCTCCCGGGCCTGGGGTGAAAAACTGTTTTTT.

The chain has TRBV18 and TRBJ2-3; D not resolved. CDR1 KGHSH and CDR2 LQKENI come from the germline V gene. CDR3 length: 13 amino acids. The germline V and J ends were trimmed by 5 bases and 3 bases, with 9 bases remaining between them. CDR3 nucleotides: TGTGCCAGCTCAGGAGACCAGACAGATACGCAGTATTTT. Translated, it gives CASSGDQTDTQYF.

V gene TRBV5-1 combines with J gene TRBJ2-1, with 9 bases lining up with TRBD2. The V segment lost 4 bases and the J segment 7 bases; nucleotides outside the gene matches: 6. CDR3 length equals 14 residues. Germline V gene data show CDR1 as SGHRS and CDR2 as YFSETQ. Here the CDR3 DNA reads TGCGCCAGCAGCGGGGTAGCGGGAGAGAATGAGCAGTTCTTC. Translation gives CASSGVAGENEQFF.

CDR3 loop: CASSEQLPLAGYNEQFF. The CDR3 DNA reads TGTGCCAGCAGTGAACAACTTCCACTAGCGGGGTACAATGAGCAGTTCTTC. The genes are TRBV6-1 and TRBJ2-1; 10 bases line up with TRBD2. The CDR3 is 17 residues long. The ends lost 2 bases at V and 4 bases at J; junction bases unmatched: 8. The V gene's germline CDR1 is MNHNS and CDR2 SASEGT.

This rearrangement joins TRBV5-4 to TRBJ2-1; 12 positions match TRBD2. The V gene's germline CDR1 is SGHNT and CDR2 YYREEE (reference sequence). This CDR3 spans 15 amino acids. V lost 3 bases, J lost 9 bases, and 7 bases stayed unmatched. The CDR3 is CASSSFGLAGIEQFF. CDR3 coding DNA: TGTGCCAGCAGCTCCTTTGGACTAGCGGGAATTGAGCAGTTCTTC.

CDR3 nucleotides: TGTGCCAGCACCCCTGGGGCCAAGGACAATCAGCCCCAGCATTTT. This gives the protein CASTPGAKDNQPQHF. The rearrangement uses TRBV28 and TRBJ1-5, with a possible D match to TRBD1 (5 bases). Germline-derived CDR1 and CDR2 are MDHEN and SYDVKM. V dropped 7 bases and J dropped 3 bases, with 16 bases sitting between them. CDR3 length equals 15 residues.

The genes are TRBV28 and TRBJ2-5, with D unresolved. Germline CDR1 MDHEN, CDR2 SYDVKM. Trimming took 8 bases from V and 6 from J, leaving 16 bases between them. The CDR3 runs to 13 residues. The CDR3 is CASRLGIAKTQYF. In DNA form, the CDR3 reads TGTGCCAGCCGCTTGGGGATCGCGAAGACCCAGTACTTC.

This chain joins TRBV25-1 and TRBJ2-2; D is possibly TRBD1 (6 bases). The V gene's germline CDR1 is MGHDK and CDR2 SYGVNS. Trimming removed 5 bases at V and 4 bases at J, with 14 bases between. The CDR3 extends over 15 amino acids. In DNA, the CDR3 is TGTGCCAGCAGTACCCCGGACAGCCGCACCGGGGAGCTGTTTTTT. Its translation is CASSTPDSRTGELFF. Complete variable domain (other parts from reference TRBV25-1 and TRBJ2-2): EADIYQTPRYLVIGTGKKITLECSQTMGHDKMYWYQQDPGMELHLIHYSYGVNSTEKGDLSSESTVSRIRTEHFPLTLESARPSHTSQYLCASSTPDSRTGELFFGEGSRLTVL.

The J gene is TRBJ2-7, the V gene TRBV18, with D perhaps matching TRBD1 or TRBD2 (5 bases each). CDR1 and CDR2 from the germline V gene are KGHSH and LQKENI. The CDR3 covers 14 residues. Trimming removed 0 bases from V and 4 bases from J, with 10 bases in between. CDR3 amino acids: CASSPPGTAYEQYF. The CDR3 DNA sequence: TGTGCCAGCTCACCACCCGGGACGGCATACGAGCAGTACTTC.

V gene TRBV5-8 combines with J gene TRBJ2-4, with D perhaps TRBD1 or TRBD2 (5 bases each). The length of the CDR3 is 16 residues. V lost 0 bases and J 0 bases, leaving 10 bases between the germline ends. Per the germline V gene, CDR1 is SGHTS and CDR2 is YDEGEE. The CDR3 spells CASSLGDGQAKNIQYF. The CDR3, as DNA: TGTGCCAGCAGCTTGGGGGACGGACAAGCCAAAAACATTCAGTACTTC.

This chain connects TRBV19 to TRBJ2-1, with 10 bases fitting TRBD2. J was trimmed by 4 bases and V by 1 base; bases with no gene match: 4. Germline lookup yields CDR1 LNHDA and CDR2 SQIVND (reference sequence). CDR3 length: 16 residues. The CDR3 sequence is CASSIALAGAYNEQFF. The DNA for the CDR3 is TGTGCCAGTAGTATAGCCCTAGCGGGAGCGTACAATGAGCAGTTCTTC.

The chain has TRBV28 and TRBJ2-7, with 9 bases that match TRBD1. CDR3 length equals 18 residues. Trimming cost V 2 bases and J 4 bases; bases outside gene matches: 15. Germline CDR1 MDHEN, CDR2 SYDVKM. The CDR3 region is CASSLPVFVGTGTYEQYF. The CDR3 bases are TGTGCCAGCAGTTTACCCGTATTTGTCGGGACAGGGACTTACGAGCAGTACTTC.

This chain links TRBV28 with TRBJ2-7; TRBD1 aligns across 10 bases. Per germline, CDR1 MDHEN and CDR2 SYDVKM. The trim removed 5 bases at V and 6 bases at J, leaving 13 bases unmatched. The CDR3 consists of 16 residues. The CDR3 DNA reads as TGTGCCAGCAGTCCCAACCCAAGGGACAGGGGATTCGAGCAGTACTTC. Translating it yields CASSPNPRDRGFEQYF.

The chain combines TRBV6-1 with TRBJ1-4; D is undetermined. The CDR3 is 13 residues long. Germline V lookup: CDR1 MNHNS, CDR2 SASEGT. Trimming stripped 6 bases from V and 13 bases from J, with 18 bases between. CDR3 in amino acids: CASSQPFVRTLFF. The CDR3 region has the DNA TGTGCCAGCAGCCAACCTTTTGTGCGGACACTGTTTTTT.

The rearrangement links TRBV28 to TRBJ2-1; 7 bases align to TRBD1. The CDR3 totals 16 residues. CDR1 is MDHEN, CDR2 SYDVKM, per germline. After removal of 2 bases from V and 4 bases from J, the junction contained 8 bases not matched to a gene. CDR3 amino acids: CASSLAGTEPYNEQFF. For the CDR3, the DNA is TGTGCCAGCAGTTTAGCCGGGACAGAGCCTTACAATGAGCAGTTCTTC.

The chain is built from TRBV7-9 and TRBJ1-4; D is possibly TRBD1 (5 bases). The CDR3 totals 15 residues. V dropped 5 bases and J dropped 5 bases, with 15 bases sitting between them. Germline V gene lookup returns CDR1 SEHNR and CDR2 FQNEAQ (reference sequence). The CDR3 reads CASSQLGQNNEKLFF. CDR3 nucleotide sequence: TGTGCCAGCAGCCAATTGGGGCAGAACAATGAAAAACTGTTTTTT.

The V gene is TRBV27, the J gene TRBJ2-7; 8 bases fit TRBD2. Germline V gene sequence: CDR1 MNHEY, CDR2 SMNVEV (reference sequence). This CDR3 spans 13 amino acids. V shed 5 bases and J 4 bases; nucleotides not matched to a gene: 4. CDR3 nucleotides: TGTGCCAGCAGTATAGCGGGAACGTACGAGCAGTACTTC. As protein: CASSIAGTYEQYF.

V is TRBV7-8 and J is TRBJ2-7, with 8 nucleotides matching TRBD1. CDR3 length equals 14 residues. The germline gives CDR1 SGHVS, CDR2 FQNEAQ. The junction had 5 bases not matched to a gene; V was cut back by 6 bases and J by 1 base. The CDR3 DNA reads TGTGCCAGCAGGCTACAGGGGGGATCCTACGAGCAGTACTTC. As protein: CASRLQGGSYEQYF.

This clone was found once. The chain has TRBV7-7 and TRBJ2-1; possible D gene TRBD1, 5 bases. This CDR3 region has 13 residues. The germline V and J ends were trimmed by 5 bases and 4 bases, with 9 bases remaining between them. Germline V gene sequence: CDR1 SSHAT, CDR2 FNYEAQ (reference sequence). The CDR3 protein is CASSTDRYNEQFF. The CDR3 DNA reads as TGTGCCAGCAGCACCGACAGATACAATGAGCAGTTCTTC. The whole variable domain, filled in from reference TRBV7-7 and TRBJ2-1, reads GAGVSQSPRYKVTKRGQDVTLRCDPISSHATLYWYQQALGQGPEFLTYFNYEAQPDKSGLPSDRFSAERPEGSISTLTIQRTEQRDSAMYRCASSTDRYNEQFFGPGTRLTVL.

The CDR3 DNA reads as TGTGCCAGCAGCTCCGGCCACTACACCGGGGAGCTGTTTTTT. As protein: CASSSGHYTGELFF. This sequence joins TRBV5-4 and TRBJ2-2, with no clear D. Trimming cost V 3 bases and J 3 bases, with 9 bases left between them. This CDR3 is built from 14 residues. Germline values: CDR1 SGHNT, CDR2 YYREEE (reference sequence).

As for this clone: In the same sample, other DNA sequences code for this CDR3. The chain recombines TRBV10-3 with TRBJ2-7; D unclear. CDR1 is ENHRY, CDR2 SYGVKD, per germline. Trimming removed 0 bases from V and 6 bases from J, with 3 bases in between. The CDR3 has 11 residues. CDR3 DNA sequence: TGTGCCATCAGTGAGTCGGGCGAGCAGTACTTC. This codes for CAISESGEQYF.

The rearrangement links TRBV6-1 to TRBJ1-5; no firm D call. The CDR3 extends over 15 amino acids. Trimming shortened V by 4 bases and J by 5 bases, and 15 bases separated the two germline ends. The germline gives CDR1 MNHNS, CDR2 SASEGT. The DNA for the CDR3 is TGTGCCAGCAGTGGGATAGATACCATATATCAGCCCCAGCATTTT. Its translation: CASSGIDTIYQPQHF.